The 21 T cell receptor beta chains below come from one sample, sequenced in a study of CD8+ T cells in alopecia areata. Investigators isolated RNA and reverse transcribed it into cDNA to act as the sequencing template. The protocol was immunoSEQ multiplex PCR, while the TCRdb copy is restricted to in-frame clones and leaves out a portion. This sample has roughly 200,000 clones; around 60% occur once, and the top ten carry 10% to 15%. Specified treatment: oral pan-JAK inhibitor, 5-10 mg twice daily. Material: CD8+ T cells sorted from blood, obtained at week 24, from a patient treated with tofacitinib. Source of these receptors: a human donor with alopecia areata.

This chain uses TRBV5-6 with TRBJ1-3; perhaps TRBD1 as D (5 bases). Trimming cost V 3 bases and J 0 bases, with 13 bases left between them. The CDR3 length is 16 residues. From germline, CDR1 is SGHDT and CDR2 YYEEEE. The CDR3 here is CASSWAGLSSGNTIYF. CDR3 bases: TGTGCCAGCAGCTGGGCAGGGCTGAGCTCTGGAAACACCATATATTTT.

This clone was seen a handful of times. V is TRBV5-6 and J is TRBJ2-5; TRBD1 matches 8 bases. V was pared by 4 bases and J by 0 bases, with 2 bases of the junction left unmatched. This CDR3 contains 14 residues. Germline V gene sequence: CDR1 SGHDT, CDR2 YYEEEE. CDR3 sequence (DNA): TGTGCCAGCAGCATACAGGGGGACCAAGAGACCCAGTACTTC. It codes for CASSIQGDQETQYF.

The chain employs TRBV30 and TRBJ2-7; tentative D call: TRBD1 (5 bases). The germline V and J ends were trimmed by 0 bases and 5 bases, with 8 bases remaining between them. Per germline, CDR1 GTSNPN and CDR2 SVGIG (reference sequence). The CDR3 extends over 12 amino acids. The CDR3 spells CAWSVSGHEQYF. Written as DNA, the CDR3 is TGTGCCTGGAGTGTATCAGGGCACGAGCAGTACTTC.

V usage is TRBV5-6 and J usage is TRBJ2-7, with D hard to call. This CDR3 spans 12 amino acids. Germline V CDR1 and CDR2: SGHDT, YYEEEE. Trimming stripped 0 bases from V and 6 bases from J, with 7 bases between. The CDR3 region is CASSLDRAEQYF. The CDR3, as DNA: TGTGCCAGCAGCTTGGACCGGGCCGAGCAGTACTTC.

The genes are TRBV29-1 and TRBJ2-2, with D possibly being TRBD1 or TRBD2 (6 bases each). The length of the CDR3 is 15 residues. In germline, CDR1 is SQVTM, CDR2 ANQGSEA. The V end lost 7 bases, the J end lost 4 bases, and 19 bases lay between the germline ends. In DNA form, the CDR3 reads TGCAGCGCGGAGGGTGGGACAACCCCCACCGGGGAGCTGTTTTTT. Its protein product is CSAEGGTTPTGELFF.

The gene calls are TRBV7-9 and TRBJ2-7; possible D gene TRBD2, 7 bases. The CDR3 spans 15 residues. V lost 7 bases to trimming and J lost 3 bases, with 19 bases between them. Germline assignment: CDR1 SEHNR and CDR2 FQNEAQ (reference sequence). DNA for the CDR3: TGTGCCAGCACTTTCGAAGGGGGGGCGATCTACGAGCAGTACTTC. This sequence encodes CASTFEGGAIYEQYF.

This clone was observed once. The V call is TRBV6-5, the J call TRBJ1-1; D is undetermined. The CDR3 spans 14 residues. Germline CDR1 reads MNHEY; CDR2 reads SVGAGI. V was pared by 4 bases and J by 7 bases, with 16 bases between. DNA of the CDR3: TGTGCCAGCAGTTCCGACGTTGGAGCTAGTGAAGCTTTCTTT. It yields the protein CASSSDVGASEAFF.

The V gene is TRBV18, the J gene TRBJ1-4; D possibly corresponds to TRBD1 (5 bases). Trimming removed 3 bases from V and 4 bases from J, with 9 bases in between. Germline V gene sequence: CDR1 KGHSH, CDR2 LQKENI. The length of the CDR3 is 14 residues. CDR3 region: CASSPDRRNEKLFF. The CDR3 DNA reads as TGTGCCAGCTCACCCGACAGACGTAATGAAAAACTGTTTTTT.

This rearrangement joins TRBV18 to TRBJ2-6; TRBD1 or TRBD2 may be the D gene (5 bases each). CDR1 and CDR2 from the germline V gene are KGHSH and LQKENI. V gave up 2 bases and J gave up 2 bases, with 16 bases separating them. CDR3 length equals 18 residues. Written as DNA, the CDR3 is TGTGCCAGCTCACCAGGTATTAGTAAGGGACCTGGGGCCAACGTCCTGACTTTC. This encodes CASSPGISKGPGANVLTF.

The CDR3 sequence is CSVEGTGEGQETQYF. Written as DNA, the CDR3 is TGCAGCGTTGAGGGGACAGGGGAAGGCCAAGAGACCCAGTACTTC. V gene TRBV29-1 combines with J gene TRBJ2-5, with 10 bases lining up with TRBD1. Germline values: CDR1 SQVTM, CDR2 ANQGSEA. The CDR3 extends over 15 amino acids. V lost 3 bases to trimming and J lost 1 base; unmatched junction nucleotides: 5.

This sequence joins TRBV12-5 and TRBJ2-7; D call uncertain. This CDR3 is built from 10 residues. The V gene's germline CDR1 is LGHNT and CDR2 FRNRAP. V lost 6 bases to trimming and J lost 7 bases, with 7 bases between them. CDR3 sequence reads: CASGTKEQYF. CDR3 nucleotide sequence: TGTGCTAGTGGGACGAAAGAGCAGTACTTC.

A few counts support this clone. This chain links TRBV5-1 with TRBJ1-4; D remains ambiguous. Trimming took 0 bases from V and 11 from J, leaving 5 bases between them. The CDR3 is made up of 11 amino acids. In germline, CDR1 is SGHRS, CDR2 YFSETQ. The CDR3 DNA reads TGCGCCAGCAGCTTGGCGAGGAAACTGTTTTTT. It yields the protein CASSLARKLFF.

J is TRBJ2-5 and V is TRBV6-4; a weak D match, TRBD2 (5 bases). V dropped 4 bases and J dropped 5 bases, with 5 bases sitting between them. Germline V gives CDR1 MRHNA, CDR2 SNTAGT. This CDR3 contains 11 residues. The CDR3 spells CASSGGETQYF. The CDR3 DNA follows: TGTGCCAGCAGTGGAGGGGAGACCCAGTACTTC.

The J gene is TRBJ2-6, the V gene TRBV13, with D possibly TRBD1 on 6 matching bases. CDR1 is PRHDT, CDR2 FYEKMQ, per germline (reference sequence). CDR3 length equals 16 residues. V was trimmed by 4 bases and J by 2 bases, leaving 12 bases between them. CDR3 sequence (DNA): TGTGCCAGCAGCTCACGTACAGGGCCTGGGGCCAACGTCCTGACTTTC. This translates into CASSSRTGPGANVLTF.

In this sample, this clone turned up a few times. The genes are TRBV15 and TRBJ2-1, with no clear D. The germline CDR1 and CDR2 sequences are LNHNV and YYDKDF (reference sequence). There are 13 residues in the CDR3. Between the trimmed V and J ends, which lost 5 bases and 4 bases, there was a span of 9 bases. The CDR3 region is CATSAGPYNEQFF. The CDR3 DNA sequence: TGTGCCACCAGCGCCGGGCCTTACAATGAGCAGTTCTTC.

This chain uses TRBV6-5 with TRBJ2-1, with D perhaps matching TRBD1 (7 bases). Germline loops: CDR1 MNHEY, CDR2 SVGAGI. This CDR3 contains 13 residues. V lost 6 bases and J lost 5, with 11 bases in between. The CDR3 is CASRQGGNNEQFF. CDR3 DNA sequence: TGTGCCAGCAGGCAGGGGGGTAACAATGAGCAGTTCTTC.

This clone was observed a single time. V and J are TRBV11-2 and TRBJ2-5; D not certain. This CDR3 has 18 amino acids. The germline V and J ends were trimmed by 2 bases and 2 bases, with 21 bases remaining between them. The germline gives CDR1 SGHAT, CDR2 FQNNGV. The CDR3 loop reads CASSLNPVERTRQETQYF. The DNA for the CDR3 is TGTGCCAGCAGCTTAAACCCTGTGGAGCGAACCCGTCAAGAGACCCAGTACTTC.

This rearrangement joins TRBV5-1 to TRBJ2-1; D is possibly TRBD1 (5 bases). This CDR3 comprises 14 residues. V was trimmed by 4 bases and J by 8 bases, leaving 16 bases between them. Germline CDR1 is SGHRS and CDR2 is YFSETQ. DNA of the CDR3: TGCGCCAGCAGCGGGTGGGGCCCCGCTGATGAGCAGTTCTTC. This translates into CASSGWGPADEQFF.

This clone was counted only a few times. The chain joins TRBV10-3 to TRBJ2-3, with 12 nucleotides matching TRBD2. The trim removed 7 bases at V and 5 bases at J, leaving 4 bases unmatched. The CDR3 sequence is 14 residues long. Looked up from germline, CDR1 is ENHRY and CDR2 is SYGVKD. Here the CDR3 DNA reads TGTGCCATCACTAGCGGGGGGGCCGGAGATACGCAGTATTTT. Its translation: CAITSGGAGDTQYF.

This clone has just a few counts. This sequence joins TRBV12-5 and TRBJ1-2; weak D call: TRBD1 (5 bases). V gave up 2 bases and J gave up 5 bases, with 15 bases separating them. Germline CDR1 LGHNT, CDR2 FRNRAP. The CDR3 totals 15 residues. CDR3 in amino acids: CASGLYGGKGYGYTF. The CDR3 DNA follows: TGTGCTAGTGGTTTGTACGGGGGAAAAGGGTATGGCTACACCTTC.

CDR3 protein: CASSPGLTYEQYF. Here the CDR3 DNA reads TGTGCCAGCAGCCCGGGTCTCACCTACGAGCAGTACTTC. The V and J genes are TRBV5-6 and TRBJ2-7; D gene unclear. This CDR3 has 13 residues. Deletions cut 4 bases from V and 2 bases from J, with 10 bases between. CDR1 is SGHDT and CDR2 is YYEEEE in the germline V gene.